This entry describes one TCR beta chain. The sample is drawn from a study of response to subunit inactivated influenza vaccine. This CDR3 contains 14 residues. Trimming took 1 base from V and 3 from J, leaving 8 bases between them. CDR1 SGHAT and CDR2 FQNNGV come from the germline V gene. In TCRdb, the RT-PCR reads were re-called with MiXCR into one record per CDR3 protein. The table includes 600,000 to 850,000 distinct CDR3 sequences, around 13% detected once. The chain employs TRBV11-2 and TRBJ2-3, with D unresolved. The TCR comes from a man between 50 and 59 years old who received an inactivated influenza vaccine. The source material was PBMCs from blood, sampled less than 15 days before vaccination. The CDR3, as DNA: TGTGCCAGCAGCTTAGGGATCTGGACAGATACGCAGTATTTT. This encodes CASSLGIWTDTQYF.